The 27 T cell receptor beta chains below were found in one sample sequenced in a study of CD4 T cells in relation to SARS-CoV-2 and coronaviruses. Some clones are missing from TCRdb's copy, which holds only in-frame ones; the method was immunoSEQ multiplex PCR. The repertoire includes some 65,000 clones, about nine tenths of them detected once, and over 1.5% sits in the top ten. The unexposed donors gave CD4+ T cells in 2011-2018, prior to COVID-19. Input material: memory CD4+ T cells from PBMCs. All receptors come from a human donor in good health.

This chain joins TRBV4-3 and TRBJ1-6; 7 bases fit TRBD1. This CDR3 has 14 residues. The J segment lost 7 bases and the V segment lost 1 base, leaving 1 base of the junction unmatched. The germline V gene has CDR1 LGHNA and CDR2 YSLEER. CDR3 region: CASSQGQGNSPLHF. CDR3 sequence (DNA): TGCGCCAGCAGCCAAGGACAGGGAAATTCACCCCTCCACTTT.

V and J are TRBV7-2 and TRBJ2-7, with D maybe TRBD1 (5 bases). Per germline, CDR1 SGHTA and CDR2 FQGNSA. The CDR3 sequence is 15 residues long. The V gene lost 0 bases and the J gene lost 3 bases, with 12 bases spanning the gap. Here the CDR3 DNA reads TGTGCCAGCAGCTTAGCTTTTGGGGCTAGCTACGAGCAGTACTTC. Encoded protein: CASSLAFGASYEQYF.

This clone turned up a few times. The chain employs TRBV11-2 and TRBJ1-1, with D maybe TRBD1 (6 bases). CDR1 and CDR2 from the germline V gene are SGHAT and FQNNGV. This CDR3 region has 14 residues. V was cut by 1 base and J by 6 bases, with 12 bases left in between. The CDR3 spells CASSLVQGWAEAFF. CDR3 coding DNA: TGTGCCAGCAGCTTAGTTCAGGGGTGGGCTGAAGCTTTCTTT.

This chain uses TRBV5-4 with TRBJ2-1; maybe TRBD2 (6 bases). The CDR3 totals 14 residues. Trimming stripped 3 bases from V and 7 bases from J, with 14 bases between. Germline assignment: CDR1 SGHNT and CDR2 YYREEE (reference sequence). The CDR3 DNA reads TGTGCCAGCAGCTCCCGGGACTTCGGGAATGAGCAGTTCTTC. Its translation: CASSSRDFGNEQFF. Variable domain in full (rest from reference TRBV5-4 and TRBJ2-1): ETGVTQSPTHLIKTRGQQVTLRCSSQSGHNTVSWYQQALGQGPQFIFQYYREEENGRGNFPPRFSGLQFPNYSSELNVNALELDDSALYLCASSSRDFGNEQFFGPGTRLTVL.

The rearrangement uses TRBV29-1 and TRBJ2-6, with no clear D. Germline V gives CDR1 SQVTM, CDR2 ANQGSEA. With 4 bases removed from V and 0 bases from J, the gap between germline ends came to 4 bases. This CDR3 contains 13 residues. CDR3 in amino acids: CSVAGSGANVLTF. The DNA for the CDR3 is TGCAGCGTTGCCGGCTCTGGGGCCAACGTCCTGACTTTC. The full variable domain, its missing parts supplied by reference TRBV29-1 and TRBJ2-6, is SAVISQKPSRDICQRGTSLTIQCQVDSQVTMMFWYRQQPGQSLTLIATANQGSEATYESGFVIDKFPISRPNLTFSTLTVSNMSPEDSSIYLCSVAGSGANVLTFGAGSRLTVL.

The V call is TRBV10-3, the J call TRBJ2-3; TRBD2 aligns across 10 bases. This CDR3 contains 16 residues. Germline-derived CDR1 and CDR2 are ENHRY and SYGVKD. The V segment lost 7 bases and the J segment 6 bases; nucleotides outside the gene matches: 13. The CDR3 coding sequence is TGTGCCATCATGGGGGGAAGCGGGGGGGTTACGGATACGCAGTATTTT. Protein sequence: CAIMGGSGGVTDTQYF.

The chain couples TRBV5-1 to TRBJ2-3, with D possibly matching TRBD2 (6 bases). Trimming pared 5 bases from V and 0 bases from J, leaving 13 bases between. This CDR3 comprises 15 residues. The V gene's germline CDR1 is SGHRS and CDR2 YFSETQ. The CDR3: CASRGAGRSTDTQYF. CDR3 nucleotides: TGCGCCAGCAGGGGCGCGGGGCGCAGCACAGATACGCAGTATTTT.

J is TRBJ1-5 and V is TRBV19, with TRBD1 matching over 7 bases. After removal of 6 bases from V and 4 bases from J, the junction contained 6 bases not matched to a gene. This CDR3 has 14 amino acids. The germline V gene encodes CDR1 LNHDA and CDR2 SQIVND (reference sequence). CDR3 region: CASSRRDSNQPQHF. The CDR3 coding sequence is TGTGCCAGTAGCCGCCGGGACAGTAATCAGCCCCAGCATTTT.

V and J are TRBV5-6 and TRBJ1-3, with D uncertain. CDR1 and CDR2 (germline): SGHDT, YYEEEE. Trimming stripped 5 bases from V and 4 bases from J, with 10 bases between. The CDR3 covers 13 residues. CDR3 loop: CASSLASGNTIYF. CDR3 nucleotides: TGTGCCAGCAGTCTAGCGTCAGGAAACACCATATATTTT.

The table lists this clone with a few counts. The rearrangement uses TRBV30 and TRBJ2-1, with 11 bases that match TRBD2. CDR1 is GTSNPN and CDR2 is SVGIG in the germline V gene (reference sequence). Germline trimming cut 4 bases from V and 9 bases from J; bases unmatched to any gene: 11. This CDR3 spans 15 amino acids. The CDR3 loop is CAWTVGILAGGEQFF. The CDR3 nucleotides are TGTGCCTGGACGGTTGGGATCCTAGCGGGAGGTGAGCAGTTCTTC.

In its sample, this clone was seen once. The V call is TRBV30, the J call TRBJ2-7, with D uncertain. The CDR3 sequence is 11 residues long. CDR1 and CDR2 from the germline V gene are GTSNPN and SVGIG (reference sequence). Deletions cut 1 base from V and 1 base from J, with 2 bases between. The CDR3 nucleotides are TGTGCCTGGAGTGAATCCTACGAGCAGTACTTC. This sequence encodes CAWSESYEQYF.

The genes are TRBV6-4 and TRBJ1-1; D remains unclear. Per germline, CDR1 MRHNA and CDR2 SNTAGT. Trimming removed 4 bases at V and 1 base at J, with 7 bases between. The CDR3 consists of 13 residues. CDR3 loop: CASSVMENTEAFF. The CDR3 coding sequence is TGTGCCAGCAGTGTTATGGAGAACACTGAAGCTTTCTTT.

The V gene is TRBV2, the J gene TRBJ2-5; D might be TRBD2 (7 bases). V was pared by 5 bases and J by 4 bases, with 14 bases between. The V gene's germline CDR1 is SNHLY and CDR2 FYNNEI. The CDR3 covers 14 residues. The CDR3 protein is CASSTGGAPETQYF. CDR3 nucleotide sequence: TGTGCCAGCAGTACTGGGGGGGCTCCAGAGACCCAGTACTTC.

CDR3 DNA: TGTGCCAGCAGCCGGGACAGTAACTACGAGCAGTACTTC. Translation gives CASSRDSNYEQYF. The chain joins TRBV6-5 to TRBJ2-7; TRBD1 matches at 7 bases. The CDR3 is 13 residues long. V lost 6 bases, J lost 3 bases, and 5 bases stayed unmatched. Germline V gene data show CDR1 as MNHEY and CDR2 as SVGAGI.

The CDR3 DNA reads TGTGCCAGCAGCCCCGGCTACCGGGGGCACGAGCAGTACTTC. Residues: CASSPGYRGHEQYF. V and J are TRBV3-1 (or the pseudogene TRBV3-2) and TRBJ2-7, with D perhaps matching TRBD1 or TRBD2 (6 bases each). Germline V gives CDR1 LGHDT, CDR2 YNNKEL (reference sequence). V lost 4 bases, J lost 5 bases, and 15 bases lay in between. The CDR3 contains 14 residues.

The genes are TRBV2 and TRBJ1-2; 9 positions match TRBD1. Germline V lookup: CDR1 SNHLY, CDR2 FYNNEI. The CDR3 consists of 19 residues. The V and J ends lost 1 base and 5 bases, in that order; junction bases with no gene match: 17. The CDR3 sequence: CASSEEKNPTGGSRYGYTF. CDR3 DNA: TGTGCCAGCAGTGAAGAAAAAAACCCGACAGGGGGGTCTAGGTATGGCTACACCTTC.

CDR3 loop: CAWNTRGATNEKLFF. The CDR3 bases are TGTGCCTGGAACACACGGGGCGCAACTAATGAAAAACTGTTTTTT. J is TRBJ1-4 and V is TRBV30; D possibly corresponds to TRBD1 (5 bases). V was shortened by 4 bases and J by 0 bases, with 12 bases between the two germline ends. The germline gives CDR1 GTSNPN, CDR2 SVGIG (reference sequence). This CDR3 comprises 15 residues.

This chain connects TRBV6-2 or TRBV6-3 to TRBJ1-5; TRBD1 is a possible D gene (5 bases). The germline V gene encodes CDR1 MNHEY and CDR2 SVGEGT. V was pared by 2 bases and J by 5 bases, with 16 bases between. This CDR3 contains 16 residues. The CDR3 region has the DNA TGTGCCAGCAGTTACATCTGGGGGATCGGTGATCAGCCCCAGCATTTT. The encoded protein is CASSYIWGIGDQPQHF.

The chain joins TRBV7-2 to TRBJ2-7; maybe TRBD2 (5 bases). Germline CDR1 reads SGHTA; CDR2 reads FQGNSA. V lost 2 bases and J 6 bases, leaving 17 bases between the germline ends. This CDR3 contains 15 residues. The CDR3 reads CASSLSRLTGSEQYF. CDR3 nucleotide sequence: TGTGCCAGCAGCTTAAGCCGACTAACGGGTTCCGAGCAGTACTTC. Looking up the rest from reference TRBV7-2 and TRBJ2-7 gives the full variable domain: GAGVSQSPSNKVTEKGKDVELRCDPISGHTALYWYRQSLGQGLEFLIYFQGNSAPDKSGLPSDRFSAERTGGSVSTLTIQRTQQEDSAVYLCASSLSRLTGSEQYFGPGTRLTVT.

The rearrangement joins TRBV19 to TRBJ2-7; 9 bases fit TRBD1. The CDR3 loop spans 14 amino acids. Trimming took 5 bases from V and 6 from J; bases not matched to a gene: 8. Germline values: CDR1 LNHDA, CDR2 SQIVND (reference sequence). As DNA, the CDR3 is TGTGCCAGTAGTGAACAGGGGGCGTCTTTCGAGCAGTACTTC. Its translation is CASSEQGASFEQYF.

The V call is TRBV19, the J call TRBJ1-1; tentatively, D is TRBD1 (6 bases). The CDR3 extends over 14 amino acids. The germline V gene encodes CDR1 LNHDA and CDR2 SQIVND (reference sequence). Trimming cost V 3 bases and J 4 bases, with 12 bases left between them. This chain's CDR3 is CASSIRGGGTEAFF. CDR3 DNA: TGTGCCAGTAGTATCCGAGGGGGGGGCACTGAAGCTTTCTTT.

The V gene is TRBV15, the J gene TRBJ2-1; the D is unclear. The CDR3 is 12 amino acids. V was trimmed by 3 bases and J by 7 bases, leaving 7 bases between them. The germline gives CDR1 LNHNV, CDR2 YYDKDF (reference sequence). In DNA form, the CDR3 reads TGTGCCACCAGCAGGTTTAGAAATGAGCAGTTCTTC. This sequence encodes CATSRFRNEQFF.

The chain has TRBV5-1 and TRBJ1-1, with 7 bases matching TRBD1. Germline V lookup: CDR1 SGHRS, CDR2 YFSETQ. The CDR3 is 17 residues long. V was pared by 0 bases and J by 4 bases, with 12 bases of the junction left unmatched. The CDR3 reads CASSLEPPGQPGTEAFF. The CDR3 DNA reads TGCGCCAGCAGCTTGGAGCCCCCGGGACAGCCGGGCACTGAAGCTTTCTTT. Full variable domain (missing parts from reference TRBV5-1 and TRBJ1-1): KAGVTQTPRYLIKTRGQQVTLSCSPISGHRSVSWYQQTPGQGLQFLFEYFSETQRNKGNFPGRFSGRQFSNSRSEMNVSTLELGDSALYLCASSLEPPGQPGTEAFFGQGTRLTVV.

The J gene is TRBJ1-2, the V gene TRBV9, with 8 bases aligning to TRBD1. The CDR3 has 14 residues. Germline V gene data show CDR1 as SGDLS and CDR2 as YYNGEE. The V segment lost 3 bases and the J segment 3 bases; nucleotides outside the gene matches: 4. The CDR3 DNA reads TGTGCCAGCAGCGCCCAGGGGGCACACTATGGCTACACCTTC. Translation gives CASSAQGAHYGYTF.

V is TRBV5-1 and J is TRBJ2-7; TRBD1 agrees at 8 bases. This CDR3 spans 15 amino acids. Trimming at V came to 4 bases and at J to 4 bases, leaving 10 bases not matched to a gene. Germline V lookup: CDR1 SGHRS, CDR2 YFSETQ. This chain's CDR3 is CASSPDRATTYEQYF. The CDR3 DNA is TGCGCCAGCAGCCCGGACAGGGCCACTACGTACGAGCAGTACTTC.

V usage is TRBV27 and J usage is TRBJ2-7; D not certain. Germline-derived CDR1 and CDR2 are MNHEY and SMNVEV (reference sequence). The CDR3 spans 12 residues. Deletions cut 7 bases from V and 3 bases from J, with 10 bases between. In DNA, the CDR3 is TGTGCCAGCACCTCGACGGACTACGAGCAGTACTTC. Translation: CASTSTDYEQYF.

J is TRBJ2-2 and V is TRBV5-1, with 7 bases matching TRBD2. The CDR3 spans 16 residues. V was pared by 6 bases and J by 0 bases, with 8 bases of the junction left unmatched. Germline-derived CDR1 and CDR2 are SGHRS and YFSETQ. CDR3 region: CASIEGLAANTGELFF. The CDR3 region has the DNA TGCGCCAGCATAGAGGGGCTAGCGGCGAACACCGGGGAGCTGTTTTTT. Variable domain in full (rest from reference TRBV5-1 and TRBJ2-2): KAGVTQTPRYLIKTRGQQVTLSCSPISGHRSVSWYQQTPGQGLQFLFEYFSETQRNKGNFPGRFSGRQFSNSRSEMNVSTLELGDSALYLCASIEGLAANTGELFFGEGSRLTVL.